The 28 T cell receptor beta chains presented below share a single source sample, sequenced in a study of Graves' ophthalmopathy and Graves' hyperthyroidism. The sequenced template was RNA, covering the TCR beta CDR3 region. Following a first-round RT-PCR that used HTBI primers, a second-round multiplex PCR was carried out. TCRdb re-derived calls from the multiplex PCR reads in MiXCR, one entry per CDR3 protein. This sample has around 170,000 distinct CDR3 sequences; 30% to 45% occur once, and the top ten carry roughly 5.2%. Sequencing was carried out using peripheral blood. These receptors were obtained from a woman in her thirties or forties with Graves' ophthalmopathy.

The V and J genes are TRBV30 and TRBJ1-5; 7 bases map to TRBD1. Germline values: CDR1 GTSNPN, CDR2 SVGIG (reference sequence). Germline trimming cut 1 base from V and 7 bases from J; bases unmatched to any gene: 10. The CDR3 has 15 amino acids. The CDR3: CAWSASRQGGQPQHF. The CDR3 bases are TGTGCCTGGAGTGCCTCCCGACAGGGTGGCCAGCCCCAGCATTTT.

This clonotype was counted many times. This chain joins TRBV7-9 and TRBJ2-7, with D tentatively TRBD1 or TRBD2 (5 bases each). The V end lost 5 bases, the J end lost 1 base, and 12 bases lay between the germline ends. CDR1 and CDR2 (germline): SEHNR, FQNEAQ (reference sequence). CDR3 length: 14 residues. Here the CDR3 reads CASSPGTDSYEQYF. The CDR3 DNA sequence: TGTGCCAGCAGCCCGGGGACGGATTCCTACGAGCAGTACTTC.

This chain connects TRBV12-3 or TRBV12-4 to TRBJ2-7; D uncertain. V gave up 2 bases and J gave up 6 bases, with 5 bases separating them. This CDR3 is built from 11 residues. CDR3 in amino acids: CASSLSLEQYF. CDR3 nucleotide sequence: TGTGCCAGCAGTTTAAGTCTCGAGCAGTACTTC.

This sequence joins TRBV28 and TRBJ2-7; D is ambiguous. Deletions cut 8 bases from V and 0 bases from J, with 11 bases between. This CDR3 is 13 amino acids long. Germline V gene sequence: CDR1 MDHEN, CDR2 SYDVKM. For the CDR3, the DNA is TGTGCCAGCGCTGGACCGCTCTCCTACGAGCAGTACTTC. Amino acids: CASAGPLSYEQYF.

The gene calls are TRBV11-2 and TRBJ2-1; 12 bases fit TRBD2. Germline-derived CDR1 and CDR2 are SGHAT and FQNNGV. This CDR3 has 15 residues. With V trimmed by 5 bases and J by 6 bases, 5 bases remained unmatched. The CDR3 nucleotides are TGTGCCAGCAGCCGACTAGCGGGAGTCGGCAATGAGCAGTTCTTC. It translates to CASSRLAGVGNEQFF.

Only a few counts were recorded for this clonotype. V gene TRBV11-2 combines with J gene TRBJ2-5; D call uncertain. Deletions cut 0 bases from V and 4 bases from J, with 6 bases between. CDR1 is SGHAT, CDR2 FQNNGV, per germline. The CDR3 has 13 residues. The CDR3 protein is CASSLDRTETQYF. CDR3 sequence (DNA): TGTGCCAGCAGCTTAGATCGGACAGAGACCCAGTACTTC.

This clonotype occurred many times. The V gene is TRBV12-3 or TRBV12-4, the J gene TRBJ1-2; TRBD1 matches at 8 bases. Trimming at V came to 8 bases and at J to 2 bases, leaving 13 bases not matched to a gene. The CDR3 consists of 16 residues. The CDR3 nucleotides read TGTGCCAGCCGGAGTGGTGCAGGGGGCCTAAACTATGGCTACACCTTC. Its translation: CASRSGAGGLNYGYTF.

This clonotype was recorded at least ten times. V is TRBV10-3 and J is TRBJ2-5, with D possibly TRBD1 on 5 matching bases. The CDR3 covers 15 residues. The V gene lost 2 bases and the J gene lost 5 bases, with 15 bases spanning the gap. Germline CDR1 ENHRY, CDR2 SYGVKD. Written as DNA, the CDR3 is TGTGCCATCAGTGAGACAAACCAGGGCCGGGAGACCCAGTACTTC. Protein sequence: CAISETNQGRETQYF.

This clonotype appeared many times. This CDR3 reads CASSFNGAAQETQYF. DNA of the CDR3: TGTGCCAGCAGTTTCAATGGGGCAGCCCAAGAGACCCAGTACTTC. This rearrangement joins TRBV12-3 or TRBV12-4 to TRBJ2-5; D perhaps matches TRBD1 (5 bases). This CDR3 region has 15 residues. Trimming took 3 bases from V and 1 from J, leaving 12 bases between them.

The CDR3 bases are TGTGCCAGCAGGACCGGGGACAACTATGGCTACACCTTC. It encodes CASRTGDNYGYTF. This sequence joins TRBV12-3 or TRBV12-4 and TRBJ1-2, with a tentative D call TRBD1 (5 bases). V shed 6 bases and J shed 2 bases, with 10 bases lying between them. CDR3 size: 13 residues.

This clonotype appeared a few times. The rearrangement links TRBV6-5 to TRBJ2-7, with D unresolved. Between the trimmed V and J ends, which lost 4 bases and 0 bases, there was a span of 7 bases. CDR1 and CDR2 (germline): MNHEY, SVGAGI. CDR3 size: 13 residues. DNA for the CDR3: TGTGCCAGCAGTTCCTCACTCTCCTACGAGCAGTACTTC. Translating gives CASSSSLSYEQYF.

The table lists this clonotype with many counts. Here the CDR3 reads CASREQGVNSPLHF. The CDR3 coding sequence is TGTGCCAGCAGGGAACAGGGCGTGAATTCACCCCTCCACTTT. The chain recombines TRBV2 with TRBJ1-6; D may be TRBD1 (6 bases). V was cut by 6 bases and J by 7 bases, with 13 bases left in between. CDR1 and CDR2 from the germline V gene are SNHLY and FYNNEI. The CDR3 sequence is 14 residues long.

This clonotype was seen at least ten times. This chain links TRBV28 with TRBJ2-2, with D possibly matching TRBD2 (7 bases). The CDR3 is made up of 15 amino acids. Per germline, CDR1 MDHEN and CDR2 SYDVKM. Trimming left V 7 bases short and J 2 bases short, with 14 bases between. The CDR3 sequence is CASTFRGANTGELFF. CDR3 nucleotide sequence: TGTGCCAGCACCTTCCGGGGGGCAAACACCGGGGAGCTGTTTTTT.

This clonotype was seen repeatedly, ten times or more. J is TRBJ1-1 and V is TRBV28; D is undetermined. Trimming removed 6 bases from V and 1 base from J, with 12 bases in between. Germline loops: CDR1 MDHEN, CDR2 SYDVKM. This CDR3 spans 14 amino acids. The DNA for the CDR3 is TGTGCCAGCAGGCCGCCGCCCCCGAACACTGAAGCTTTCTTT. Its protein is CASRPPPPNTEAFF.

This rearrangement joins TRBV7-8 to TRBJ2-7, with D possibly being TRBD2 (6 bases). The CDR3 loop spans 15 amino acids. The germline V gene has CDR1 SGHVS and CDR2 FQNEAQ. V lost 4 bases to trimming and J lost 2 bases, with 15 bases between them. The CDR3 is CASSSGRGGTYEQYF. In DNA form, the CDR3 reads TGTGCCAGCAGCTCCGGTCGGGGAGGAACCTACGAGCAGTACTTC.

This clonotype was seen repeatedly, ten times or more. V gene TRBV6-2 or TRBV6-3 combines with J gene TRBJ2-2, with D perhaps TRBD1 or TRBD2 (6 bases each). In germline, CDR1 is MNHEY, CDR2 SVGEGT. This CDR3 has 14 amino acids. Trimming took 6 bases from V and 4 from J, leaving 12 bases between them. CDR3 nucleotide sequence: TGTGCCAGCAGGAAACAGGGAGGCACCGGGGAGCTGTTTTTT. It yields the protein CASRKQGGTGELFF.

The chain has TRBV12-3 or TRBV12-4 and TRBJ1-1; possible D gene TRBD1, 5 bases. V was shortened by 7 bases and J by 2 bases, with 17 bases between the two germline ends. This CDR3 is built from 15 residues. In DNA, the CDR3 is TGTGCCAGCACCGGGAGGGACTTAACTAACACTGAAGCTTTCTTT. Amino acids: CASTGRDLTNTEAFF.

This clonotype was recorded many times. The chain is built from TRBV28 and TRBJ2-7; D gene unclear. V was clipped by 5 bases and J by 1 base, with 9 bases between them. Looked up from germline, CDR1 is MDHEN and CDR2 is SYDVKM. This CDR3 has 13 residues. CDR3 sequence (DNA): TGTGCCAGCAGTGGCCTGTGGTCCTACGAGCAGTACTTC. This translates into CASSGLWSYEQYF.

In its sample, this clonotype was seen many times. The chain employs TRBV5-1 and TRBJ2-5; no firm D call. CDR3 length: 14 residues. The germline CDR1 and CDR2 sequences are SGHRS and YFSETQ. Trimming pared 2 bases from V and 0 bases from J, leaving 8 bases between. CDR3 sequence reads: CASSFRRNQETQYF. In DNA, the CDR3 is TGCGCCAGCAGCTTTCGGCGTAACCAAGAGACCCAGTACTTC.

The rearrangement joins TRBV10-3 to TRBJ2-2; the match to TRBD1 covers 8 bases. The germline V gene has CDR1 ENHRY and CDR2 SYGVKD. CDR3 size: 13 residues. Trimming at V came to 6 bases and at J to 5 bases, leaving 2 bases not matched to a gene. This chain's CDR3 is CAIRDRETGELFF. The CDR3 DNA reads TGTGCCATCAGGGACAGGGAAACCGGGGAGCTGTTTTTT.

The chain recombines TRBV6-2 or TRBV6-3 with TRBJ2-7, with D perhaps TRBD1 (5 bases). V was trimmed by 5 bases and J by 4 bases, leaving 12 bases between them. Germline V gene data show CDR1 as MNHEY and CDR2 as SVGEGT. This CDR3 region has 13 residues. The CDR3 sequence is CASSPYNRYEQYF. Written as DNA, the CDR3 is TGTGCCAGCAGTCCATACAACAGGTACGAGCAGTACTTC.

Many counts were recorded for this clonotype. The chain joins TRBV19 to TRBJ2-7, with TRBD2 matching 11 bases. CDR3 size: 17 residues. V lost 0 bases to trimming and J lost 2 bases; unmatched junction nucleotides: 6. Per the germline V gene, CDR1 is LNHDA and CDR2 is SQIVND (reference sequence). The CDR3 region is CASSIERVTSGTYEQYF. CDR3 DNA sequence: TGTGCCAGTAGTATAGAGAGAGTGACTAGCGGGACCTACGAGCAGTACTTC.

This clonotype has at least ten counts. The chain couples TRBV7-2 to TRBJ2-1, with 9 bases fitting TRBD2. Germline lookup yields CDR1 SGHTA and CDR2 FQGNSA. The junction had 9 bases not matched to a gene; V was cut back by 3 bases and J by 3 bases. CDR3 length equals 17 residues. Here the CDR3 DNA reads TGTGCCAGCAGCTTCCGGCGGGGGGGCGGATACTACAATGAGCAGTTCTTC. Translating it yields CASSFRRGGGYYNEQFF.

The CDR3 loop is CASSFSRQVGELFF. The CDR3 coding sequence is TGTGCCAGCAGCTTCTCCCGCCAGGTCGGGGAGCTGTTTTTT. The rearrangement joins TRBV7-2 to TRBJ2-2; D gene unclear. V was cut by 3 bases and J by 7 bases, with 12 bases left in between. The germline V gene encodes CDR1 SGHTA and CDR2 FQGNSA. The CDR3 runs to 14 residues.

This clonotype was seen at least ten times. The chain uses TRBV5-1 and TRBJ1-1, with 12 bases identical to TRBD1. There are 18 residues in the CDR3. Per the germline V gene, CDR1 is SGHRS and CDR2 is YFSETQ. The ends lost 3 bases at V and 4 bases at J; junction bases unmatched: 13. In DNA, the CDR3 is TGCGCCAGCAGCTATCGTGGGACAGGGGGCTACCAGCCCACTGAAGCTTTCTTT. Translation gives CASSYRGTGGYQPTEAFF.

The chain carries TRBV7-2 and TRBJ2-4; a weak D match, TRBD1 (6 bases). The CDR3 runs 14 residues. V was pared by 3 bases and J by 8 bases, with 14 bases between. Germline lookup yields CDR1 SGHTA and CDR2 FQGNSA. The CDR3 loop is CASSFSGDGDIQYF. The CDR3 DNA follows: TGTGCCAGCAGCTTTTCAGGGGATGGGGACATTCAGTACTTC.

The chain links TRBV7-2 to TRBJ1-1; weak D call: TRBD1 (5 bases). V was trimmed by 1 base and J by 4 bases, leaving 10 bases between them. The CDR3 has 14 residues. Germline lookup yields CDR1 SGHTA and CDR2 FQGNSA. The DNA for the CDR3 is TGTGCCAGCAGCTTAGGACTAGGGGCCACTGAAGCTTTCTTT. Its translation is CASSLGLGATEAFF.

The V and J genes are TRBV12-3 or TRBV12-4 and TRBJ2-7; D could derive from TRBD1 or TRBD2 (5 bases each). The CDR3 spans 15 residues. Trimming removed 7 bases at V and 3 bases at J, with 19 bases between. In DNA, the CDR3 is TGTGCCAGCAAGAGGGGCGGAGGAGAGGGCTACGAGCAGTACTTC. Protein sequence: CASKRGGGEGYEQYF.